These 3 T cell receptor beta chains originate from one sample sequenced in a study of CD8+CD57+ T cells in acquired aplastic anemia. Genomic DNA acted as the template from which TCR beta VDJ combination and CDR3 sequence profiling were carried out. TCRdb passed the reads through MiXCR, listing each CDR3 protein once. The table records around 150,000 distinct CDR3 sequences, 45% to 55% of them present only once. The authors sequenced patients whose flow cytometry had shown CD8+CD57+ cell expansion. Source material: sorted CD4+, CD8+, or CD8+CD57+ T cells (not recorded which) from PBMCs. The origin of the receptors is a human donor with aplastic anemia.

The chain joins TRBV25-1 to TRBJ2-1, with 14 nucleotides matching TRBD2. The CDR3 runs 14 residues. Per the germline V gene, CDR1 is MGHDK and CDR2 is SYGVNS. The CDR3 reads CDRAPGLAGDEQFF. CDR3 sequence (DNA): TGTGACCGTGCTCCGGGACTAGCGGGAGATGAGCAGTTCTTC.

This clonotype was detected many times. This chain connects TRBV15 to TRBJ2-1; 7 bases fit TRBD2. The J segment lost 5 bases and the V segment lost 0 bases, leaving 10 bases of the junction unmatched. The V gene's germline CDR1 is LNHNV and CDR2 YYDKDF (reference sequence). The CDR3 runs 17 residues. As DNA, the CDR3 is TGTGCCACCAGCAGAGAGTCCTTGGCTAGCGGCAACAATGAGCAGTTCTTC. It specifies CATSRESLASGNNEQFF.

This chain links TRBV2 with TRBJ1-1, with D perhaps TRBD1 (5 bases). CDR1 SNHLY and CDR2 FYNNEI come from the germline V gene. The CDR3 totals 10 residues. V was pared by 6 bases and J by 8 bases, with 7 bases between. The CDR3 DNA follows: TGTGCCAGCAGGGAGGGGGAAGCTTTCTTT. Its translation: CASREGEAFF. The full variable domain, with the rest looked up from reference TRBV2 and TRBJ1-1, is EPEVTQTPSHQVTQMGQEVILRCVPISNHLYFYWYRQILGQKVEFLVSFYNNEISEKSEIFDDQFSVERPDGSNFTLKIRSTKLEDSAMYFCASREGEAFFGQGTRLTVV.